What follows describes a single T cell receptor beta chain. This CDR3 has 15 amino acids. Trimming pared 3 bases from V and 4 bases from J, leaving 15 bases between. CDR1 is DFQATT, CDR2 SNEGSKA, per germline (reference sequence). The sample belongs to a study of T cells after yellow fever vaccination. Each CDR3 protein gets one entry after TCRdb re-called the 5' RACE reads with MiXCR. The table has a few hundred thousand distinct CDR3 sequences, about 19% seen once. The chain has TRBV20-1 and TRBJ2-2, with D possibly TRBD2 on 6 matching bases. The sequencing here drew on PBMCs, taken 15 days after the yellow fever booster vaccination. This clonotype was sampled from a man in his thirties or forties who received the YFV17D yellow fever vaccine. The DNA for the CDR3 is TGCAGTGCTAGTTCGTCCTCCGGGGGCACCGGGGAGCTGTTTTTT. It codes for CSASSSSGGTGELFF.